A single sample gave rise to the 9 T cell receptor beta chains below, sequenced in a study of blood T cell repertoires in COVID-19. Method: immunoSEQ multiplex PCR; TCRdb's copy keeps in-frame clones and lacks some. The data hold roughly 100,000 clones, with roughly 80% observed a single time. Sample: peripheral blood. These receptor sequences come from a woman of 80 years or more with acute or convalescent COVID-19.

The CDR3 DNA sequence: TGTGCCAGCAGTTCAGTAGCGGGAGTAGTAGACGAGCAGTACTTC. Its protein is CASSSVAGVVDEQYF. The chain combines TRBV27 with TRBJ2-7, with 9 bases that match TRBD2. After removal of 4 bases from V and 5 bases from J, the junction contained 9 bases not matched to a gene. The CDR3 totals 15 residues. Germline CDR1 and CDR2: MNHEY and SMNVEV (reference sequence).

The CDR3 sequence: CASTVSRETEAFF. The CDR3 DNA is TGTGCCAGCACGGTTTCTCGGGAAACTGAAGCTTTCTTT. V is TRBV2 and J is TRBJ1-1; the D is unclear. The CDR3 totals 13 residues. The ends were cut back, 7 bases at V and 5 bases at J, with 14 bases in the middle. Germline V gene lookup returns CDR1 SNHLY and CDR2 FYNNEI. Full variable domain (remainder filled in from reference TRBV2 and TRBJ1-1): EPEVTQTPSHQVTQMGQEVILRCVPISNHLYFYWYRQILGQKVEFLVSFYNNEISEKSEIFDDQFSVERPDGSNFTLKIRSTKLEDSAMYFCASTVSRETEAFFGQGTRLTVV.

J is TRBJ2-5 and V is TRBV6-5; D gene uncertain. Trimming removed 5 bases at V and 2 bases at J, with 12 bases between. This CDR3 is built from 14 residues. Germline CDR1 is MNHEY and CDR2 is SVGAGI. CDR3 amino acids: CASSLSTAQETQYF. CDR3 coding DNA: TGTGCCAGCAGTCTGTCGACTGCTCAAGAGACCCAGTACTTC.

The chain carries TRBV28 and TRBJ2-2; tentative D call: TRBD2 (6 bases). CDR1 MDHEN and CDR2 SYDVKM come from the germline V gene. There are 16 residues in the CDR3. The germline V and J ends were trimmed by 2 bases and 7 bases, with 17 bases remaining between them. The CDR3 loop is CASSLVAAPGVGELFF. In nucleotides, the CDR3 is TGTGCCAGCAGTTTAGTAGCGGCCCCTGGGGTCGGGGAGCTGTTTTTT.

This clone has just a few counts. The CDR3 sequence: CAWIFRDRERNQPQHF. In nucleotides, the CDR3 is TGTGCCTGGATTTTCCGGGACAGGGAAAGGAATCAGCCCCAGCATTTT. This chain connects TRBV30 to TRBJ1-5; 9 positions match TRBD1. V was pared by 4 bases and J by 4 bases, with 11 bases of the junction left unmatched. Looked up from germline, CDR1 is GTSNPN and CDR2 is SVGIG (reference sequence). The CDR3 has 16 residues.

This chain links TRBV12-3 or TRBV12-4 with TRBJ2-5; TRBD1 might be the D (6 bases). V was shortened by 7 bases and J by 4 bases, with 13 bases between the two germline ends. CDR3 length: 13 amino acids. Written as DNA, the CDR3 is TGTGCCAGCACTTCGACAGGCGGAGAGACCCAGTACTTC. Amino acid sequence: CASTSTGGETQYF.

The gene calls are TRBV5-1 and TRBJ2-2; 10 positions agree with TRBD1. The CDR3 is 15 amino acids. Germline lookup yields CDR1 SGHRS and CDR2 YFSETQ. J was trimmed by 4 bases and V by 4 bases; bases with no gene match: 4. As DNA, the CDR3 is TGCGCCAGCAGCGGCAGGACAGGGGGCACCGGGGAGCTGTTTTTT. Protein product: CASSGRTGGTGELFF.

The chain joins TRBV29-1 to TRBJ2-3; tentative D call: TRBD2 (6 bases). The length of the CDR3 is 14 residues. The germline V gene encodes CDR1 SQVTM and CDR2 ANQGSEA. Trimming took 3 bases from V and 4 from J, leaving 14 bases between them. CDR3 sequence: CSVDPSTGADTQYF. CDR3 in DNA: TGCAGCGTTGATCCCTCCACGGGAGCAGATACGCAGTATTTT.

This clone was observed a single time. The J gene is TRBJ1-1, the V gene TRBV11-3; tentatively, D is TRBD1 (5 bases). The CDR3 loop spans 12 amino acids. Deletions cut 4 bases from V and 8 bases from J, with 11 bases between. Germline loops: CDR1 SGHNT, CDR2 YENEEA. Written as DNA, the CDR3 is TGTGCCAGCAGCTACATTAGGGGAGAAGCTTTCTTT. This translates into CASSYIRGEAFF.